Below, one T cell receptor (beta chain) is given with its context. Its cognate antigen is unknown. Deletions cut 3 bases from V and 9 bases from J, with 14 bases between. Looked up from germline, CDR1 is SNHLY and CDR2 is FYNNEI. There are 13 residues in the CDR3. The sample originates from a study of cytomegalovirus exposure and HLA in healthy donors. Study-level information: Around 85 million unique TCR sequences came from HLA-typed donors in an early release. Study-wide points: It is likely that the observed cluster of highly shared sequence variants was a sequencing artifact. Some V segments (TRBV6-2 and TRBV6-3 among them) were excluded as indistinguishable.

Both 60 Vbeta primers and 13 Jbeta primers went into the PCR. This table comes from immunoSEQ multiplex PCR, and its TCRdb copy is limited to in-frame clones, with some not included. The sample yields 200,000 or so clones, approximately 85% seen once. All the people who gave samples were healthy bone marrow donors. The V and J genes are TRBV2 and TRBJ1-1; D possibly corresponds to TRBD1 (5 bases). This receptor was identified in a woman aged 50 to 60 in good health and CMV-seropositive. The sequencing sample was made of PBMCs. CDR3 in DNA: TGTGCCAGCAGTGAGGCAGGGCTCTCAAAAGCTTTCTTT. It codes for CASSEAGLSKAFF.